The subject of this entry is one T cell receptor beta chain. Its antigen remains unidentified. This sample is drawn from a study of vaccination effects on CD4 cells after COVID-19. Study conclusions and caveats: In vaccinees who were healthy, merely 1 out of 255 vaccine-induced clones cross-reacted with common cold coronaviruses.

Generated by immunoSEQ multiplex PCR, the TCRdb table keeps only in-frame clones and is missing some. Here the sample spans about 54,000 clones, around 80% being singletons. With the ViraFEST assay, the study expanded antigen-specific CD4+ T cells using viral peptide pools, then sequenced them. Between days 9 and 10 of culture, CD4+ T cells were separated out. Vaccinated participants had no history of SARS-CoV-2 infection and tested negative for nucleocapsid antibodies. Cells had half their medium changed to IL-2 medium on days 3 and 7. CDR1 and CDR2 from the germline V gene are LGHDT and YNNKEL (reference sequence). V was cut by 4 bases and J by 8 bases, with 10 bases left in between. The CDR3 loop spans 12 amino acids.

This clonotype was obtained from a human donor who received a COVID-19 vaccine. This chain joins TRBV3-1 (or the pseudogene TRBV3-2) and TRBJ2-3, with D unclear. This specimen consisted of CD4+ T cells from PBMCs cultured with HCoV-229E spike peptides, obtained before COVID-19 vaccination. CDR3 in DNA: TGTGCCAGCAGCCTAATGGAGCGTACGCAGTATTTT. It is translated as CASSLMERTQYF.